Detailed here is one T cell receptor beta chain. The target antigen is unknown. In every patient, relapse followed autologous stem cell transplantation, while exposure to brentuximab vedotin differed. The sample comes from a study of PD-1 blockade in classical Hodgkin lymphoma. Looking at the study overall: Patients got intravenous nivolumab 3 mg/kg every 2 weeks. Study-wide results and caveats: The diversity seen at baseline in complete responders resembled that of newly diagnosed patients.

Clones were sequenced by immunoSEQ multiplex PCR, and TCRdb holds only the in-frame ones, with some missing. The table includes 29,000 or so clones, roughly 70% detected once. Sequencing used peripheral blood mononuclear cells (PBMCs), obtained before the second cycle of nivolumab. The receptor was isolated from a human donor with classical Hodgkin lymphoma.

The CDR3 sequence is CASSQRQGGAYEQYV. The DNA of the CDR3 is TGCGCCAGCAGCCAGAGACAGGGGGGCGCCTACGAGCAGTACGTC. The chain combines TRBV4-1 with TRBJ2-7, with 9 bases matching TRBD1. The CDR3 extends over 15 amino acids. V lost 3 bases to trimming and J lost 2 bases; unmatched junction nucleotides: 5. From germline, CDR1 is MGHRA and CDR2 YSYEKL.